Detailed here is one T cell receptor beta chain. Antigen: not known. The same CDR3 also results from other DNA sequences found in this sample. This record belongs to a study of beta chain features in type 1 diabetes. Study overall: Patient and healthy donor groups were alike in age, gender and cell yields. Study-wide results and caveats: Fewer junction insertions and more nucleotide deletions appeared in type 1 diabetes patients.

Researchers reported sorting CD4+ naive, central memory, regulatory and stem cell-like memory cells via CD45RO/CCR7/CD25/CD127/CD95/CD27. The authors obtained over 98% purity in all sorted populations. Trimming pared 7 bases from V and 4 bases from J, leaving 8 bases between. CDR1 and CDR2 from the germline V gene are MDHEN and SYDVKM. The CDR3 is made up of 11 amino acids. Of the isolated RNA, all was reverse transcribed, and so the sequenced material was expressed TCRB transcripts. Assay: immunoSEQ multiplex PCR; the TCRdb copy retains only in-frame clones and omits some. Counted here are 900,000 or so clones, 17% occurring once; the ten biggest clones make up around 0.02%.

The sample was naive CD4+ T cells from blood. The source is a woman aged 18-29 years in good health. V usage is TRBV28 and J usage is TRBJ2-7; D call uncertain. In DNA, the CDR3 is TGTGCCAGCACTGCGCCATACGAGCAGTACTTC. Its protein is CASTAPYEQYF.